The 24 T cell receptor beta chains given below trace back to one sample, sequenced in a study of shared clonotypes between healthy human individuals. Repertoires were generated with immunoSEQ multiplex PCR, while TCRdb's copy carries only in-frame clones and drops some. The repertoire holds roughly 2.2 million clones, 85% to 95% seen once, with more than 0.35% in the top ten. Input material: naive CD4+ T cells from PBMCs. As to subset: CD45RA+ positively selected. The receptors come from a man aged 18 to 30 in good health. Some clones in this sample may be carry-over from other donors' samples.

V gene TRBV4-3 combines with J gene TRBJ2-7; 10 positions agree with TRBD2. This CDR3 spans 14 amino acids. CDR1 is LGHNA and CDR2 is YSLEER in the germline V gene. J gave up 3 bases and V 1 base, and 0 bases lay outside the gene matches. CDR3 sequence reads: CASSQGTSGYEQYF. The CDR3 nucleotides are TGCGCCAGCAGCCAAGGGACTAGCGGCTACGAGCAGTACTTC.

CDR3 loop: CASSSSRAGGGYEQYF. CDR3 nucleotide sequence: TGTGCCAGCAGCTCGAGTAGGGCGGGAGGGGGGTACGAGCAGTACTTC. This sequence joins TRBV7-9 and TRBJ2-7, with TRBD2 identical over 9 bases. Trimming at V came to 4 bases and at J to 4 bases, leaving 11 bases not matched to a gene. The V gene's germline CDR1 is SEHNR and CDR2 FQNEAQ (reference sequence). CDR3 length: 16 residues.

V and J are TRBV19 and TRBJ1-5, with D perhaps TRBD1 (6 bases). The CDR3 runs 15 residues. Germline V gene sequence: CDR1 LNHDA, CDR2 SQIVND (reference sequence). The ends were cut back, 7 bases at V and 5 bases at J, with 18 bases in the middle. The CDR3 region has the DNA TGTGCCAGTACCCCCTGGGCGGGGGGCGATCAGCCCCAGCATTTT. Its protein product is CASTPWAGGDQPQHF.

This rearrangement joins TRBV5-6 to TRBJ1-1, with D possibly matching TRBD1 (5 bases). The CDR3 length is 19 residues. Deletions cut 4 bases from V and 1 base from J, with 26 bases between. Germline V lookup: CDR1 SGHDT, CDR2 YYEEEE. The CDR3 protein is CASSRQLDLFLGTNTEAFF. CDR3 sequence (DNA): TGTGCCAGCAGCCGTCAATTGGACTTGTTTTTAGGGACGAACACTGAAGCTTTCTTT.

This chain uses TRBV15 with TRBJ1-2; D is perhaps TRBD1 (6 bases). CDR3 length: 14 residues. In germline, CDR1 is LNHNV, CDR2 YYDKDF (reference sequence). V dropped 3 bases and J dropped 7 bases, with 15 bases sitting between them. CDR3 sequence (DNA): TGTGCCACCAGCAGGGAGGTCAGGGGCGGTGGCTACACCTTC. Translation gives CATSREVRGGGYTF.

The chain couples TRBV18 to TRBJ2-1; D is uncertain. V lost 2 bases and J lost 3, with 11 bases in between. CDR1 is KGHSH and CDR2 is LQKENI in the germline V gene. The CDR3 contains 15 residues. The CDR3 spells CASSPGPLLYNEQFF. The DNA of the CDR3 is TGTGCCAGCTCACCAGGGCCGCTCCTCTACAATGAGCAGTTCTTC.

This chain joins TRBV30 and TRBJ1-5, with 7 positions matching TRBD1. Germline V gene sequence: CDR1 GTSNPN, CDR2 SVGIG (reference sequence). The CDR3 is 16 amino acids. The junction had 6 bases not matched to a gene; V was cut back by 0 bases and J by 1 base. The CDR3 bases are TGTGCCTGGAGTGTGCCGGGACAGCTAAGCAATCAGCCCCAGCATTTT. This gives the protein CAWSVPGQLSNQPQHF. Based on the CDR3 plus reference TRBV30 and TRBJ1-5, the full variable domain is SQTIHQWPATLVQPVGSPLSLECTVEGTSNPNLYWYRQAAGRGLQLLFYSVGIGQISSEVPQNLSASRPQDRQFILSSKKLLLSDSGFYLCAWSVPGQLSNQPQHFGDGTRLSIL.

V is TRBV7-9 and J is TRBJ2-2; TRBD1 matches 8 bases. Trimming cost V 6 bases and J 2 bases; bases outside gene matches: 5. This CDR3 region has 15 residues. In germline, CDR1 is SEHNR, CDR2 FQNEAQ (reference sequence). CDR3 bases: TGTGCCAGCAGTTATGACAGGGGTAACACCGGGGAGCTGTTTTTT. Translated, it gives CASSYDRGNTGELFF.

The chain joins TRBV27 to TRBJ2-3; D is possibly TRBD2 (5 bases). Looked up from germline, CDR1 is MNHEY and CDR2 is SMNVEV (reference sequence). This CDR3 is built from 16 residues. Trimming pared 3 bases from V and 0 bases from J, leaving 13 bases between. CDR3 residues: CASSLPQRSSTDTQYF. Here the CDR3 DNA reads TGTGCCAGCAGTTTGCCCCAGCGGTCTAGCACAGATACGCAGTATTTT.

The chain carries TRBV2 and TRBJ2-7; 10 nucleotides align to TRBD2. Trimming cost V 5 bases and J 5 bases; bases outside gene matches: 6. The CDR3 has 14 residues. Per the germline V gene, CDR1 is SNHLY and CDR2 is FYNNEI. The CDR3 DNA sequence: TGTGCCAGCAGTCTTTGGACTAGCGGCGACGAGCAGTACTTC. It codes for CASSLWTSGDEQYF.

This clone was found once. The CDR3 nucleotides read TGTGCCAGCACCGGCCGGGACGTCCCCACAGATACGCAGTATTTT. Residues: CASTGRDVPTDTQYF. V gene TRBV7-9 combines with J gene TRBJ2-3, with D perhaps given as TRBD1 or TRBD2 (5 bases each). Germline CDR1 and CDR2: SEHNR and FQNEAQ (reference sequence). The length of the CDR3 is 15 residues. V was clipped by 7 bases and J by 2 bases, with 16 bases between them.

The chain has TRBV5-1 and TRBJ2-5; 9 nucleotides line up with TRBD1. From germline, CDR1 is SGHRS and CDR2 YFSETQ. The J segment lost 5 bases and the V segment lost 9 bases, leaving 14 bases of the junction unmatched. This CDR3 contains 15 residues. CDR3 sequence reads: CATNQLGQGMETQYF. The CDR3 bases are TGCGCCACCAATCAATTGGGACAGGGAATGGAGACCCAGTACTTC.

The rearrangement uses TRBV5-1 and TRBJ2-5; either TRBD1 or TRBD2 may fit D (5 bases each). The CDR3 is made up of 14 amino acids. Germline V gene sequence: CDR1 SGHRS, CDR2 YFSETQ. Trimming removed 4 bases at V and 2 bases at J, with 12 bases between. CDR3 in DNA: TGCGCCAGCAGCACAAGGGACGGACAAGAGACCCAGTACTTC. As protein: CASSTRDGQETQYF.

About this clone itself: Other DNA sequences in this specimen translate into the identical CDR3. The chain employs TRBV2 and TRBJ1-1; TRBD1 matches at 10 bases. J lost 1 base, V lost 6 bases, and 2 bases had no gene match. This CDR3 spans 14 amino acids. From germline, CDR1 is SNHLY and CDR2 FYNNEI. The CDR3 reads CASSGDRGNTEAFF. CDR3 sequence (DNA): TGTGCCAGCAGCGGGGACAGGGGGAACACTGAAGCTTTCTTT.

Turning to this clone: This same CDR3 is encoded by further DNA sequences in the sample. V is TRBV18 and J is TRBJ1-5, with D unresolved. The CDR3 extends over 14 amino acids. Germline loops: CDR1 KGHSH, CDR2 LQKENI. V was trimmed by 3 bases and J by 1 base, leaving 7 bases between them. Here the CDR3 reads CASSPTVSNQPQHF. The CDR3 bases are TGTGCCAGCTCACCGACGGTAAGCAATCAGCCCCAGCATTTT.

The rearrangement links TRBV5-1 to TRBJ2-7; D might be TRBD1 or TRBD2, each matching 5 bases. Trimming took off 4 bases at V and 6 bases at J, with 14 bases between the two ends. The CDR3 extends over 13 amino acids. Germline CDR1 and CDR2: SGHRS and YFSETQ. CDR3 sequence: CASSSLGTAEQYF. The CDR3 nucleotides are TGCGCCAGCAGCAGCTTAGGGACGGCCGAGCAGTACTTC.

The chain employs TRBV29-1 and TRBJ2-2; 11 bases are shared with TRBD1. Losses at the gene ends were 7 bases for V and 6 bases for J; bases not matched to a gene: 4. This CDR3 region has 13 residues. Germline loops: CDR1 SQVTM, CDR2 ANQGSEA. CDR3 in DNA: TGCAGCGCCCCGGGACAGGGGGCCGGGGAGCTGTTTTTT. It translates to CSAPGQGAGELFF.

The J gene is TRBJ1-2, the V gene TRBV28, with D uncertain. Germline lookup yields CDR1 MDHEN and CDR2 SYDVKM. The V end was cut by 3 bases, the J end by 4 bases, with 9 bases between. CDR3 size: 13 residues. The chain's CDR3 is CASSFEDGYGYTF. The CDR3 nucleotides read TGTGCCAGCAGTTTCGAAGACGGCTATGGCTACACCTTC.

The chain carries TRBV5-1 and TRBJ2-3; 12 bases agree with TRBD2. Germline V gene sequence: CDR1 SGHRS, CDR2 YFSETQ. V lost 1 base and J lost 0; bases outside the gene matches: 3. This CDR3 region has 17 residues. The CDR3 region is CASSLRLAGASTDTQYF. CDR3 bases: TGCGCCAGCAGCTTGAGACTAGCGGGAGCTAGCACAGATACGCAGTATTTT.

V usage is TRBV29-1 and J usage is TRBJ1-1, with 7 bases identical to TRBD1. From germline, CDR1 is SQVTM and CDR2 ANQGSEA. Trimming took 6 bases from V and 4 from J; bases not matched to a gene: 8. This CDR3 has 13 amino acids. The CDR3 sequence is CSVHRGGSTEAFF. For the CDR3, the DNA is TGCAGCGTACACAGGGGCGGTAGCACTGAAGCTTTCTTT.

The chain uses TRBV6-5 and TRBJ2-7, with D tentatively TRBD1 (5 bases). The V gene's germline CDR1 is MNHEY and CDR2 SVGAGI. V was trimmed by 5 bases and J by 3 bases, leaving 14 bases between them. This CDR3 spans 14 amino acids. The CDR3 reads CASSRKPQGYEQYF. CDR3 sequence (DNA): TGTGCCAGCAGTCGTAAACCGCAGGGCTACGAGCAGTACTTC.

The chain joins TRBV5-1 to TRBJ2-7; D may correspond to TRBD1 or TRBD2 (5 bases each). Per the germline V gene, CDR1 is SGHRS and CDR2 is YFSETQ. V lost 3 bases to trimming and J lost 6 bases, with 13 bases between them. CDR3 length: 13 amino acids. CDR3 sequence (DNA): TGCGCCAGCAGCTGGGGACGATTCGGCGAGCAGTACTTC. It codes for CASSWGRFGEQYF.

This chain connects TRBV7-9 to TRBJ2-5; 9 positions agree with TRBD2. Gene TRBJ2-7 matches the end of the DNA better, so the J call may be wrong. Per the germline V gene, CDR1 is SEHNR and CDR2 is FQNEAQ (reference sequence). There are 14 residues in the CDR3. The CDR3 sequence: CASREAGGGYEQYF. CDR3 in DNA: TGTGCCAGCCGGGAGGCGGGAGGGGGCTACGAGCAGTACTTC.

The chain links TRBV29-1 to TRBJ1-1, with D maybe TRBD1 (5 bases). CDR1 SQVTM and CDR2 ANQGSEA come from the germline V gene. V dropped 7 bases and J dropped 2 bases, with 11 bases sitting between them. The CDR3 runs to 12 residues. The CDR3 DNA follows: TGCAGCGCTAGGGACCTCAACACTGAAGCTTTCTTT. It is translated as CSARDLNTEAFF.